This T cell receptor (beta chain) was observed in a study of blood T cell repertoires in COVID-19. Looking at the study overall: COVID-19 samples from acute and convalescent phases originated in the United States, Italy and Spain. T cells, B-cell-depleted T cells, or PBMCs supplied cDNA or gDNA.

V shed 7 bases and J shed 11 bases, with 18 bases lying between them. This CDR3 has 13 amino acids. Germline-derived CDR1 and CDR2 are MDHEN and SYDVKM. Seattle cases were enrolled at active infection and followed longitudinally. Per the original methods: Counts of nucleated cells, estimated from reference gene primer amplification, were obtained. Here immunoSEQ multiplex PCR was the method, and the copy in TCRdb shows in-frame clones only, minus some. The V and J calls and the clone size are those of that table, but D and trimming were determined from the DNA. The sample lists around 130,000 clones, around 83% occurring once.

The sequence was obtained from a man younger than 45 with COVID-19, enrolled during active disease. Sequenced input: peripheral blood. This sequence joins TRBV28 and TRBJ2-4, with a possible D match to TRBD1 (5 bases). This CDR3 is CASTKGVVGVQYF. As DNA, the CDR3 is TGTGCCAGCACCAAAGGGGTAGTTGGGGTTCAGTACTTC.